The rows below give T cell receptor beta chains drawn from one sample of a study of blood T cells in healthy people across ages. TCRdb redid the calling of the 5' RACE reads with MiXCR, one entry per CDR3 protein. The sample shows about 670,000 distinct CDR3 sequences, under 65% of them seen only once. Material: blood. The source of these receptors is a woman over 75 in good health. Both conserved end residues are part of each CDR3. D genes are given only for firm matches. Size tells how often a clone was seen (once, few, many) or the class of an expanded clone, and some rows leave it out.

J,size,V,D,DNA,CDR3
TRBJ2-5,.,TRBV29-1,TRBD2,TGCAGCGTTCAGACCGGGACTAGCCACCAAGAGACCCAGTACTTC,CSVQTGTSHQETQYF
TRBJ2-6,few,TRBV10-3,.,TGTGCCATCAGTGTTGGGGCTGGGGCCAACGTCCTGACTTTC,CAISVGAGANVLTF
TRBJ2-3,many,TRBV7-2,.,TGTGCCAGCAGCTGGAAGGTGGGACCCTCACCAGATACGCAGTATTTT,CASSWKVGPSPDTQYF
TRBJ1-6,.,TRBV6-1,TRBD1,TGTGCCAGCAGTGGCTCAATCGACAGGGGAAATTCACCCCTCCACTTT,CASSGSIDRGNSPLHF
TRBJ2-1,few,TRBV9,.,TGTGCCAGCAGCCCCTCTGGCGGGGGCTCCACCTACAATGAGCAGTTCTTC,CASSPSGGGSTYNEQFF
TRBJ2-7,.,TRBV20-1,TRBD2,TGCAGTGCTAGAGGAGGACTAGTGGGCTACAATGAGCAGTACTTC,CSARGGLVGYNEQYF
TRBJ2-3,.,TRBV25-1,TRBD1,TGTGCCAGCAGTGATTGGGAGGGGGACAGGGTAACAGATACGCAGTATTTT,CASSDWEGDRVTDTQYF
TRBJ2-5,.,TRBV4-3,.,TGCGCCAGCAGCCAAGATAAGAGACAGGGAGGAATGGAGACCCAGTACTTC,CASSQDKRQGGMETQYF
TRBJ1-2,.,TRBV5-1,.,TGCGCCAGCAGCTTGGACGGGCCCCTCTATGGCTACACCTTC,CASSLDGPLYGYTF
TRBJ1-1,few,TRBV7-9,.,TGTGCCAGCAGCTTGCGTTCAGGGCCCGGTAACACTGAAGCTTTCTTT,CASSLRSGPGNTEAFF
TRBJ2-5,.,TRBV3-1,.,TGTGCCAGCAGCCACACAGTCGAGCAAGAGACCCAGTACTTC,CASSHTVEQETQYF
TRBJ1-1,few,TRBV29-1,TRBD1,TGCAGCGCTGACAGGGTCTCCGATACTGAAGCTTTCTTT,CSADRVSDTEAFF
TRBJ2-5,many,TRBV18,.,TGTGCTAGCAGCCCGCAGGGTCAAGAGACCCAGTACTTC,CASSPQGQETQYF
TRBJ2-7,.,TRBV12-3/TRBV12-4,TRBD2,TGTGCCAGCAGTCCAGCGGGACGGAAGGGCTACGAGCAGTACTTC,CASSPAGRKGYEQYF
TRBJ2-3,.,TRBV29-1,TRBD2,TGCAGCGTCCATCCGGGACTAAACACAGATACGCAGTATTTT,CSVHPGLNTDTQYF
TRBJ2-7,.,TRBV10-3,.,TGTGCCATCAGTCCCGATTGGGGCTCATACGAGCAGTACTTC,CAISPDWGSYEQYF
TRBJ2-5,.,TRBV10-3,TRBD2,TGTGCCATCAGTGAGCCGTTACTAGCGGGAGGGGGCGAGACCCAGTACTTC,CAISEPLLAGGGETQYF
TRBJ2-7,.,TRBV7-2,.,TGTGCCAGCACCCAAGGACAGATGGTATACGAGCAGTACTTC,CASTQGQMVYEQYF
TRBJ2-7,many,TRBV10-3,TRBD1,TGTGCCATCAAACAGGGGGAGTACGAGCAGTACTTC,CAIKQGEYEQYF
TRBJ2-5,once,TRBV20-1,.,TGCAGTGCTAGGTTCGCAAAAGAGACCCAGTACTTC,CSARFAKETQYF
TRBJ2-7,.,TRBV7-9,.,TGTGCCAGCAGCTTAGCGTATGGGCCACACCACGAGCAGTACTTC,CASSLAYGPHHEQYF
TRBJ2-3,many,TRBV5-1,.,TGCGCCAGCACCGGGGGGCAGGGAGATACGCAGTATTTT,CASTGGQGDTQYF
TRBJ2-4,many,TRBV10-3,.,TGTGCCATCAGTGAGTCTTGGGGTTTGTGGAACATTCAGTACTTC,CAISESWGLWNIQYF
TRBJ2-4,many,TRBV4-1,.,TGCGCCAGCAGCCAAGGAGGTAGCGGACCCTTGGGGGCCAAAAACATTCAGTACTTC,CASSQGGSGPLGAKNIQYF
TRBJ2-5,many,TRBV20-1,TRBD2,TGCAGTGCTAGGTTGGCTAGCGGGAGGCGAGAGACCCAGTACTTC,CSARLASGRRETQYF
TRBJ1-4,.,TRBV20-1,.,TGCAGTGCTGGGAGGACAGAAAAACTGTTTTTT,CSAGRTEKLFF
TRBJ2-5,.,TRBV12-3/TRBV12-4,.,TGTGCCAGCAGCCGTTCTGTCGTAAGTTACAATGAGCAGTACTTC,CASSRSVVSYNEQYF
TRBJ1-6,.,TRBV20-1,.,TGCAGTGCTAGAGTCGACGGTAATTCACCCCTCCACTTT,CSARVDGNSPLHF
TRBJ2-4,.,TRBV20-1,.,TGCAGTGCTAGAGAGGGGGGGGCAACCAAAAACATTCAGTACTTC,CSAREGGATKNIQYF
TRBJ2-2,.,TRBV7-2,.,TGTGCCAGCAGCCTAAGGACAGGGACTATTAGGGAGCTGTTTTTT,CASSLRTGTIRELFF
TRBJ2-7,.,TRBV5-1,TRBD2,TGCGCCAGCAGCTTGGTAGGACTAGCGGAGGAAGGTACCGAGCAGTACTTC,CASSLVGLAEEGTEQYF
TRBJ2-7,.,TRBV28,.,TGTGCCAGCAGTTCCACCTTCCTATACGAGCAGTACTTC,CASSSTFLYEQYF
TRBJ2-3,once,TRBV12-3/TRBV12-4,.,TGTGCCAGCAGTACTCTGGCGGGAAGGGGGGCCGCAGATACGCAGTATTTT,CASSTLAGRGAADTQYF
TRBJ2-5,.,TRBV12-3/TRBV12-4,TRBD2,TGTGCCAGCAGCCTAAGATCCGGGACTACGTTTGCTGAGCAGTACTTC,CASSLRSGTTFAEQYF
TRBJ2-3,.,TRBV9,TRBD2,TGTGCCAGCAGCGCTAGCGGGCTTACAGATACGCAGTATTTT,CASSASGLTDTQYF
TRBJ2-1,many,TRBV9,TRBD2,TGTGCCAGCAGCCGGGGGGGGAACTCCTACAATGAGCAGTTCTTC,CASSRGGNSYNEQFF
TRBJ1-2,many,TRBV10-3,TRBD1,TGTGCCATCAGTCCCCTGGGACAGGATTTTAACTATGGCTACACCTTC,CAISPLGQDFNYGYTF
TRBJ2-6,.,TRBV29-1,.,TGCAGCGCCAGCCCGACCCTGGCTGGGGCCAACGTCCTGACTTTC,CSASPTLAGANVLTF
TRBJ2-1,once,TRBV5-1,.,TGCGCCAGCAGCCCAAGTTTGGGGCCTGGAAATGAGCAGTTCTTC,CASSPSLGPGNEQFF
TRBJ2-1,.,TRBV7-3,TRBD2,TGTGCCAGCAGCTTTAGCGGGACCCACAATGAGCAGTTCTTC,CASSFSGTHNEQFF
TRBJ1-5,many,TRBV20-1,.,TGCAGTGCTACCTGGGGGGCATACGACAATCAGCCCCAGCATTTT,CSATWGAYDNQPQHF
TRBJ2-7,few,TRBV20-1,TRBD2,TGCAGTGCTACACTAGCGGGGCTCTACAATGAGCAGTACTTC,CSATLAGLYNEQYF
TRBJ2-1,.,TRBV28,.,TGTGCCTGCAAGACGGGGTACTCCTACAATGAGCAGTTCTTC,CACKTGYSYNEQFF
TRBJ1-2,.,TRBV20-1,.,TGCAGTGCTAGCCCTTATAACTATGGCTACACCTTC,CSASPYNYGYTF
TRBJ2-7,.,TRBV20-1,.,TGCAGTGCTAGAGATCCGATACAGGATTACTACGAGCAGTACTTC,CSARDPIQDYYEQYF
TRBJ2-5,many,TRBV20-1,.,TGCAGTGCTAGGACCGGTATCGAGACCCAGTACTTC,CSARTGIETQYF
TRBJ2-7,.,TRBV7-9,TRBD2,TGTGCCAGCAGCGACCTTAGCGGGGAGGACTCCTACGAGCAGTACTTC,CASSDLSGEDSYEQYF
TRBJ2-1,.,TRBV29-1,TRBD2,TGCAGCGTTGGGACTAGCGACCGGTACAATGAGCAGTTCTTC,CSVGTSDRYNEQFF
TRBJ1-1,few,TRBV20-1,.,TGCAGTGCTAGAGACGGCAGGGATGTTAAAGCTTTCTTT,CSARDGRDVKAFF